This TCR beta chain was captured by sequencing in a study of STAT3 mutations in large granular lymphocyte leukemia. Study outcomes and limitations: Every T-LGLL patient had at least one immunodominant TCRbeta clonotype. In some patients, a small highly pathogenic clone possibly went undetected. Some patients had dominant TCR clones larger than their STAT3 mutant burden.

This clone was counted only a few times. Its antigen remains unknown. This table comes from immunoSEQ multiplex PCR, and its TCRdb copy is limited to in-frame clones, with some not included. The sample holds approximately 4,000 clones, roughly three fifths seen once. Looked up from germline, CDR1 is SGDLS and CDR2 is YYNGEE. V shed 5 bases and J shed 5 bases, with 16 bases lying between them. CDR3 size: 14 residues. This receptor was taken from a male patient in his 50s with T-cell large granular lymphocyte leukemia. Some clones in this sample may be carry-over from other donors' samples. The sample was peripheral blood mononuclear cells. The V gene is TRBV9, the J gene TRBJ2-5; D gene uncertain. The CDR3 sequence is CASSSTEVGETQYF. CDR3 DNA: TGTGCCAGCAGTTCGACGGAAGTCGGGGAGACCCAGTACTTC.